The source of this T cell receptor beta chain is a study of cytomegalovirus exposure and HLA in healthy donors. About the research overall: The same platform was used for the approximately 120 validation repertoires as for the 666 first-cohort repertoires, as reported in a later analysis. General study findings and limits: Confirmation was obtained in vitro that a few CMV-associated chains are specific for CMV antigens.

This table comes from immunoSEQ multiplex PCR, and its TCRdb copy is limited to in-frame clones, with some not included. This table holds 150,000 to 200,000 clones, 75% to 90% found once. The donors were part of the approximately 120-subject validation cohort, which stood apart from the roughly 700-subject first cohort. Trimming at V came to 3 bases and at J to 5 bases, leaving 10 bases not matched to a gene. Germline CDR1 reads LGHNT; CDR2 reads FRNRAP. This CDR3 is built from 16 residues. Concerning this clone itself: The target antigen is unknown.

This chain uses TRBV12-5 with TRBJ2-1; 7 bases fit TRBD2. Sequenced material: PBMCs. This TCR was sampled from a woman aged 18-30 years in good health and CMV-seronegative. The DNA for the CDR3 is TGTGCTAGTGGTTTCCACTTACGGGACTATAACAATGAGCAGTTCTTC. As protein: CASGFHLRDYNNEQFF.